One and the same sample provided the 10 T cell receptor beta chains below, sequenced in a study of blood T cell repertoires in COVID-19. The data were produced by immunoSEQ multiplex PCR, yet TCRdb's version contains in-frame clones alone and is incomplete. Of nearly 110,000 clones listed, over 65% are singletons. Sequencing used peripheral blood. These receptors all come from a man at least 80 years old with COVID-19, enrolled during active disease.

The chain links TRBV19 to TRBJ2-5; tentatively, D is TRBD2 (5 bases). The CDR3 is 15 amino acids. The germline CDR1 and CDR2 sequences are LNHDA and SQIVND (reference sequence). Trimming removed 1 base at V and 4 bases at J, with 13 bases between. The CDR3 coding sequence is TGTGCCAGTAGTATAGTGAGGGAGAGTGGAGAGACCCAGTACTTC. Its protein product is CASSIVRESGETQYF. Filled out from reference TRBV19 and TRBJ2-5, the complete variable domain reads DGGITQSPKYLFRKEGQNVTLSCEQNLNHDAMYWYRQDPGQGLRLIYYSQIVNDFQKGDIAEGYSVSREKKESFPLTVTSAQKNPTAFYLCASSIVRESGETQYFGPGTRLLVL.

The chain employs TRBV7-6 and TRBJ2-3, with 13 positions matching TRBD2. The CDR3 sequence is 18 residues long. The V gene's germline CDR1 is SGHVS and CDR2 FNYEAQ. Trimming at V came to 5 bases and at J to 4 bases, leaving 12 bases not matched to a gene. CDR3 in DNA: TGTGCCAGCAGCCCGTCGATCCCTACTAGCGGGAGGGCAGATACGCAGTATTTT. This gives the protein CASSPSIPTSGRADTQYF.

This clone was found a few times. The rearrangement joins TRBV27 to TRBJ2-3; D call uncertain. CDR1 is MNHEY, CDR2 SMNVEV, per germline (reference sequence). This CDR3 has 14 residues. V lost 10 bases and J 0 bases, leaving 14 bases between the germline ends. The CDR3 region is CATSRLTSTDTQYF. CDR3 DNA sequence: TGTGCCACCTCGCGCCTAACTAGCACAGATACGCAGTATTTT.

This sequence joins TRBV30 and TRBJ1-4; TRBD1 matches at 8 bases. The CDR3 runs to 14 residues. Germline values: CDR1 GTSNPN, CDR2 SVGIG (reference sequence). The V segment lost 1 base and the J segment 8 bases; nucleotides outside the gene matches: 6. The CDR3 is CAWSGDRLGEKLFF. CDR3 nucleotide sequence: TGTGCCTGGAGTGGGGACAGGCTTGGGGAAAAACTGTTTTTT.

V and J are TRBV6-5 and TRBJ1-2; unclear D gene. The CDR3 runs 15 residues. Germline V gene lookup returns CDR1 MNHEY and CDR2 SVGAGI. V was shortened by 5 bases and J by 4 bases, with 17 bases between the two germline ends. The CDR3 here is CASSPTSGDRYGYTF. CDR3 nucleotides: TGTGCCAGCAGTCCTACCTCGGGAGATCGCTATGGCTACACCTTC.

V usage is TRBV15 and J usage is TRBJ2-7; 14 bases map to TRBD2. J was trimmed by 2 bases and V by 8 bases; bases with no gene match: 8. The germline CDR1 and CDR2 sequences are LNHNV and YYDKDF (reference sequence). CDR3 length: 16 residues. This CDR3 is CATLGTSGRRAYEQYF. CDR3 nucleotide sequence: TGTGCCACCCTCGGGACTAGCGGGAGACGGGCCTACGAGCAGTACTTC.

The chain has TRBV2 and TRBJ2-1, with D perhaps TRBD2 (6 bases). CDR1 and CDR2 from the germline V gene are SNHLY and FYNNEI. The CDR3 totals 14 residues. The V gene lost 4 bases and the J gene lost 5 bases, with 12 bases spanning the gap. The CDR3 DNA sequence: TGTGCCAGCAGTGCTCTGCGGGGAGACAATGAGCAGTTCTTC. It translates to CASSALRGDNEQFF.

J is TRBJ1-2 and V is TRBV28, with D possibly TRBD1 on 5 matching bases. The CDR3 consists of 16 residues. The V gene lost 5 bases and the J gene lost 7 bases, with 23 bases spanning the gap. Germline CDR1 MDHEN, CDR2 SYDVKM. CDR3 coding DNA: TGTGCCAGCAGTCCCAACGTTTTGAGTTGGGGGGGTGGCTACACCTTC. Residues: CASSPNVLSWGGGYTF.

This chain joins TRBV19 and TRBJ1-5; perhaps TRBD1 as D (5 bases). The CDR3 has 16 amino acids. The V end lost 0 bases, the J end lost 0 bases, and 9 bases lay between the germline ends. Per the germline V gene, CDR1 is LNHDA and CDR2 is SQIVND (reference sequence). Here the CDR3 reads CASSIEGPYSNQPQHF. The CDR3 region has the DNA TGTGCCAGTAGTATAGAGGGGCCTTATAGCAATCAGCCCCAGCATTTT.

The genes are TRBV5-4 and TRBJ1-1; 9 bases map to TRBD1. Losses at the gene ends were 3 bases for V and 0 bases for J; bases not matched to a gene: 3. CDR1 is SGHNT, CDR2 YYREEE, per germline (reference sequence). This CDR3 spans 15 amino acids. The CDR3 loop is CASSSGQGMNTEAFF. CDR3 DNA: TGTGCCAGCAGCTCGGGACAGGGCATGAACACTGAAGCTTTCTTT.